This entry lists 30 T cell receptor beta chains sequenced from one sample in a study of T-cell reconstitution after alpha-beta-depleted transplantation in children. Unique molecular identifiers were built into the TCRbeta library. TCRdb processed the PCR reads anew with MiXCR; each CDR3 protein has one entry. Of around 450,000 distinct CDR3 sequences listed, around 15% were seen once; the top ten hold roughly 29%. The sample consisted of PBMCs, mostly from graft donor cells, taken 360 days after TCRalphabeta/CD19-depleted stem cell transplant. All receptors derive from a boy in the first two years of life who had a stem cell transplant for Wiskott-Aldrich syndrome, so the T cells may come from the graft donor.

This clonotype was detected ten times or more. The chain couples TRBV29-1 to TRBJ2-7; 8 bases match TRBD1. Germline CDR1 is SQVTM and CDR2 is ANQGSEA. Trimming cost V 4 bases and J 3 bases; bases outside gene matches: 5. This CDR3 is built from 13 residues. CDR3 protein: CSVATGQGYEQYF. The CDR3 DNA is TGCAGCGTTGCAACTGGACAGGGCTACGAGCAGTACTTC.

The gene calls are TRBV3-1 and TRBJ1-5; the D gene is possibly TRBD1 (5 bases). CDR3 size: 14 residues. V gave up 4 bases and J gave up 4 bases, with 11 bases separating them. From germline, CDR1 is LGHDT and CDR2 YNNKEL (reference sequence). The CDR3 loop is CASSPRAGNQPQHF. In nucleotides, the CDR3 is TGTGCCAGCAGCCCCCGGGCAGGGAATCAGCCCCAGCATTTT. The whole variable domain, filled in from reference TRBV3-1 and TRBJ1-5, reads DTAVSQTPKYLVTQMGNDKSIKCEQNLGHDTMYWYKQDSKKFLKIMFSYNNKELIINETVPNRFSPKSPDKAHLNLHINSLELGDSAVYFCASSPRAGNQPQHFGDGTRLSIL.

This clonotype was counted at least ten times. CDR3: CASSQGGDTQYF. The DNA of the CDR3 is TGTGCCAGCAGCCAAGGCGGAGATACGCAGTATTTT. The chain couples TRBV3-1 to TRBJ2-3, with D uncertain. The length of the CDR3 is 12 residues. Trimming stripped 1 base from V and 5 bases from J, with 4 bases between. Per the germline V gene, CDR1 is LGHDT and CDR2 is YNNKEL (reference sequence).

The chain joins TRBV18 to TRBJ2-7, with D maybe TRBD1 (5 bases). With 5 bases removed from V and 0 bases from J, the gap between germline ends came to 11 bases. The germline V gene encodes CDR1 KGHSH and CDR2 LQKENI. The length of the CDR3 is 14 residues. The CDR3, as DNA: TGTGCCAGCTCAGGCAGACAGTTCTCCTACGAGCAGTACTTC. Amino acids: CASSGRQFSYEQYF.

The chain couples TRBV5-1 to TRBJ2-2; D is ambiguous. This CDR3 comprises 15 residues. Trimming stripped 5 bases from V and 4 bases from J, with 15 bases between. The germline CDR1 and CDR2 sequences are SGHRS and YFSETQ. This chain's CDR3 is CASRGLVDFTGELFF. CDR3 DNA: TGCGCCAGCAGGGGCCTCGTAGACTTCACCGGGGAGCTGTTTTTT.

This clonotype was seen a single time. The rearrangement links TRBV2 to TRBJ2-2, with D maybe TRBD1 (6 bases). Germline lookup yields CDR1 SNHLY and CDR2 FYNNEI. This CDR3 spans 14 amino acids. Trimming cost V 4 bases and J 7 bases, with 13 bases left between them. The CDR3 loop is CASSVGRDIGELFF. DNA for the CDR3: TGTGCCAGCAGTGTTGGCAGGGACATCGGGGAGCTGTTTTTT.

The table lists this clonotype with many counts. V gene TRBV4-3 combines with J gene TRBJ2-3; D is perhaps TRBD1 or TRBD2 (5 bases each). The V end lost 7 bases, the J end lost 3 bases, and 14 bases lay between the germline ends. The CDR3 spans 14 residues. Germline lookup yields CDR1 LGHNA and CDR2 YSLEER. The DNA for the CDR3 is TGCGCCAGCAAGGGAAGAGGGGCGACAGATACGCAGTATTTT. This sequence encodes CASKGRGATDTQYF.

CDR3 nucleotide sequence: TGTGCCAGCAGTGGAGGGGTTTTGACAGATACGCAGTATTTT. Translated, it gives CASSGGVLTDTQYF. The V call is TRBV2, the J call TRBJ2-3; D might be TRBD1 or TRBD2, each matching 5 bases. Trimming left V 4 bases short and J 3 bases short, with 11 bases between. The CDR3 runs 14 residues. CDR1 SNHLY and CDR2 FYNNEI come from the germline V gene.

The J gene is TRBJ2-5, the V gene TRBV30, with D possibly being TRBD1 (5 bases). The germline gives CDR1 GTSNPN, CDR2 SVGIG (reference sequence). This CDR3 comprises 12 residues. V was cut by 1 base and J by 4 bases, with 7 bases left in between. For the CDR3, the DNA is TGTGCCTGGAGTGGGCAGGGAGAGACCCAGTACTTC. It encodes CAWSGQGETQYF.

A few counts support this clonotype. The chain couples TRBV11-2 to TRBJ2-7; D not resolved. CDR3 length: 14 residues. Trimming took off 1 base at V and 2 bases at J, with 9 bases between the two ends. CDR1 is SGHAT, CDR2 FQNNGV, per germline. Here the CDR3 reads CASSLVPSPYEQYF. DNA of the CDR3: TGTGCCAGCAGCTTAGTTCCGTCTCCCTACGAGCAGTACTTC.

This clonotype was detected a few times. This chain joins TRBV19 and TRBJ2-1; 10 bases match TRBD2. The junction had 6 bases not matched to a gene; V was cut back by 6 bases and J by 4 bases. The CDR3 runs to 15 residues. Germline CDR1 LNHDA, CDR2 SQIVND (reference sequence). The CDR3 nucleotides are TGTGCCAGTAGCGAACGAGCGGGAGGGTACAATGAGCAGTTCTTC. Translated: CASSERAGGYNEQFF.

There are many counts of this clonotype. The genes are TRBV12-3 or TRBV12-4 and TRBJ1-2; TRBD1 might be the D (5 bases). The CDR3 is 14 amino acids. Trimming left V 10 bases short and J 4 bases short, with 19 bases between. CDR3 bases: TGTGCCACCACCCCGTCTGGGGGACTCTATGGCTACACCTTC. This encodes CATTPSGGLYGYTF.

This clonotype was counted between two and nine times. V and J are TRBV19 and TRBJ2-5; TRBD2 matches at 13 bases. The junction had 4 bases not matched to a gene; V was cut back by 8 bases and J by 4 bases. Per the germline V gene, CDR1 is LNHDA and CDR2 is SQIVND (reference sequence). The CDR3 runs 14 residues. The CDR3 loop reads CASGLAGVTETQYF. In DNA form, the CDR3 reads TGTGCCAGTGGACTAGCGGGAGTCACAGAGACCCAGTACTTC.

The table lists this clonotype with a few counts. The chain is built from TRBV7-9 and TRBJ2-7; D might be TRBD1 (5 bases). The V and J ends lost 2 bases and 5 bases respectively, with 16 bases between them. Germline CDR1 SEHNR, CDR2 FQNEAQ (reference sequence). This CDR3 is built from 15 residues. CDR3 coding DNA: TGTGCCAGCAGCTTATATTCCAGGGTACCCGACGAGCAGTACTTC. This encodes CASSLYSRVPDEQYF.

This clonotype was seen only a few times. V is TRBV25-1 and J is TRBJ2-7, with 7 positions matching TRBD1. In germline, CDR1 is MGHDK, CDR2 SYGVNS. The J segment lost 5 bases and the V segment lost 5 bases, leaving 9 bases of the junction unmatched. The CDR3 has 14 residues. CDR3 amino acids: CASSPLRDSHEQYF. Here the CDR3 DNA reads TGTGCCAGCAGTCCACTTCGGGACAGCCACGAGCAGTACTTC.

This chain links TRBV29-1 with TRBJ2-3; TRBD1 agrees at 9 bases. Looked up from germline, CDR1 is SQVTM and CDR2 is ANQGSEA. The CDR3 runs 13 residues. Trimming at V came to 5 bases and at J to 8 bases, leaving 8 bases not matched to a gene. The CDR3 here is CSVYGTGFGTQYF. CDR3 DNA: TGCAGCGTTTACGGGACAGGGTTCGGTACGCAGTATTTT.

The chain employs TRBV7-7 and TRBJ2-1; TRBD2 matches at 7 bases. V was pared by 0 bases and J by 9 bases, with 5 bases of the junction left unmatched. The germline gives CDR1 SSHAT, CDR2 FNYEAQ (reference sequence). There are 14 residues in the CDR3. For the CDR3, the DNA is TGTGCCAGCAGCTTAGCAGGACTAGTGACTGAGCAGTTCTTC. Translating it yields CASSLAGLVTEQFF.

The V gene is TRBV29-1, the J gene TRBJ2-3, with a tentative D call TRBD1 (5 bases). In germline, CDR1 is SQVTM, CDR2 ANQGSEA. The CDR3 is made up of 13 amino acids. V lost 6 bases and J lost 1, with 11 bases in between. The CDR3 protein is CSVQRTRTDTQYF. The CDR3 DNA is TGCAGCGTCCAGAGGACACGCACAGATACGCAGTATTTT.

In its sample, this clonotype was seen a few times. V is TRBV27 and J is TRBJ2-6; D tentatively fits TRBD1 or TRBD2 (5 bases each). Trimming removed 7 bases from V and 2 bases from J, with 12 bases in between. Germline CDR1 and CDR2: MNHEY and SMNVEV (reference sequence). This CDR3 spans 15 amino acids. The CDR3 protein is CASKGLGAGANVLTF. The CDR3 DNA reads TGTGCCAGCAAGGGTTTGGGGGCTGGGGCCAACGTCCTGACTTTC.

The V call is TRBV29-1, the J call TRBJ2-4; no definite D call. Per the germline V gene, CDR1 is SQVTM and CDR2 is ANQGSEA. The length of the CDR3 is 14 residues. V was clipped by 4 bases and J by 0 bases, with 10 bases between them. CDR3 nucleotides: TGCAGCGTTGTTGGGCTTCTAGCCAAAAACATTCAGTACTTC. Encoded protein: CSVVGLLAKNIQYF.

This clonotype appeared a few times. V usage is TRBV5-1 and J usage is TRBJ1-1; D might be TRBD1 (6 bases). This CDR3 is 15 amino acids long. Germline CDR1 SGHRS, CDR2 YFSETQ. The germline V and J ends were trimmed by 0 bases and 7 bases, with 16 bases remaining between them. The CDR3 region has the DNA TGCGCCAGCAGCTTGGTGATGGCAGGGGCTCATGAAGCTTTCTTT. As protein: CASSLVMAGAHEAFF. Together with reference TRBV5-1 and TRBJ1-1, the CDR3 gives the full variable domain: KAGVTQTPRYLIKTRGQQVTLSCSPISGHRSVSWYQQTPGQGLQFLFEYFSETQRNKGNFPGRFSGRQFSNSRSEMNVSTLELGDSALYLCASSLVMAGAHEAFFGQGTRLTVV.

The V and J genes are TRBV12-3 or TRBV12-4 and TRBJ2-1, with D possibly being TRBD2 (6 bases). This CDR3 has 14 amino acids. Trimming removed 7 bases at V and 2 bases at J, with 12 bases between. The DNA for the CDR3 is TGTGCCAGCACTCCAGCGGGTACCTACAATGAGCAGTTCTTC. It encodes CASTPAGTYNEQFF.

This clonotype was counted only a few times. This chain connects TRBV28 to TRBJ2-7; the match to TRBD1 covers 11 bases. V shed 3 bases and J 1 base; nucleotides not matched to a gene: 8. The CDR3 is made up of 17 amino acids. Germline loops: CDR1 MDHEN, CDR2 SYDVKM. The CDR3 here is CASSLGRGDRGSYEQYF. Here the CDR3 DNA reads TGTGCCAGCAGTTTGGGGAGGGGGGACAGGGGGTCCTACGAGCAGTACTTC.

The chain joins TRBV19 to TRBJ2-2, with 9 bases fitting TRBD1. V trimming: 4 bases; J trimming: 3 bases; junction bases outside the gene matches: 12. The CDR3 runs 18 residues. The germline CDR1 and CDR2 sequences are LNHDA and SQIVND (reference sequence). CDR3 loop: CASSTPPYRGRDTGELFF. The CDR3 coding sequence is TGTGCCAGTAGTACTCCGCCTTACAGGGGGCGCGACACCGGGGAGCTGTTTTTT.

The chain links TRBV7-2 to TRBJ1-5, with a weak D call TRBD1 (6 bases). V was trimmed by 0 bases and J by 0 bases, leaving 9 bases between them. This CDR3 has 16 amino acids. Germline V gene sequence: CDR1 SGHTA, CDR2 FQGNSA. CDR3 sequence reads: CASSLAGGRSNQPQHF. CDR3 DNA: TGTGCCAGCAGCTTAGCCGGGGGCCGTAGCAATCAGCCCCAGCATTTT.

The CDR3 is CASSIREALTPDTQYF. CDR3 DNA sequence: TGCGCCAGCAGCATTCGGGAGGCCCTGACTCCGGATACGCAGTATTTT. The J gene is TRBJ2-3, the V gene TRBV5-1; 7 positions match TRBD2. The junction had 14 bases not matched to a gene; V was cut back by 4 bases and J by 6 bases. From germline, CDR1 is SGHRS and CDR2 YFSETQ. This CDR3 comprises 16 residues.

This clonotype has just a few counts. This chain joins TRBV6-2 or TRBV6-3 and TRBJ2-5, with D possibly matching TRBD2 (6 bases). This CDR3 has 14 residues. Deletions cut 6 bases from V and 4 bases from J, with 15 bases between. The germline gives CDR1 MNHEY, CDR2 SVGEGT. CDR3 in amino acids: CASSPLGTPETQYF. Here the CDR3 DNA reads TGTGCCAGCAGCCCCCTCGGGACTCCAGAGACCCAGTACTTC.

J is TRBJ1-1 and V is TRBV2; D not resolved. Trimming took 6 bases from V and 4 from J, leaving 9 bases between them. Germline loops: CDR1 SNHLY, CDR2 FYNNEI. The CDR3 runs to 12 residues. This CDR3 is CASRALGTEAFF. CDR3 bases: TGTGCCAGCAGGGCCTTGGGCACTGAAGCTTTCTTT.

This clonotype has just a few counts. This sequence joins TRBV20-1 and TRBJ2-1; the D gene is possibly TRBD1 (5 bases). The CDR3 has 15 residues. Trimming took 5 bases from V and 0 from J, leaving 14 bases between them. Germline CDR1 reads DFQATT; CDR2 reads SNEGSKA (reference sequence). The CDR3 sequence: CSASEGASSYNEQFF. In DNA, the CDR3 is TGCAGTGCTTCGGAAGGGGCCAGCTCCTACAATGAGCAGTTCTTC.

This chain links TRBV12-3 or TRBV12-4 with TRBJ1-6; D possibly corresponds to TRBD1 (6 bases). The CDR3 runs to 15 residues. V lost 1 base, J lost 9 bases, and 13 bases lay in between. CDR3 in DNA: TGTGCCAGCAGTTTAGAAGGCAGGGGAGGTTCACCCCTCCACTTT. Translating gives CASSLEGRGGSPLHF.